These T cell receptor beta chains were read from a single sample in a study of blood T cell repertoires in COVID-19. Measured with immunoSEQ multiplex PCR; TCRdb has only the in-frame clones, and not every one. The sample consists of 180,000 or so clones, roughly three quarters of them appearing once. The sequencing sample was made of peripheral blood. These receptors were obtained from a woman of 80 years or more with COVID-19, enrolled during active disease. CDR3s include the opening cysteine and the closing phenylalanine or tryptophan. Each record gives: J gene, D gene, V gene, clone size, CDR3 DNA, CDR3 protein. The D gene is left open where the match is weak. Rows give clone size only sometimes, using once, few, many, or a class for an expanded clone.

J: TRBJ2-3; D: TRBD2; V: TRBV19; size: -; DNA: TGTGCCAGTAGTATTGGACTAGCGGGAGGGCCTACAGATACGCAGTATTTT; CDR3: CASSIGLAGGPTDTQYF
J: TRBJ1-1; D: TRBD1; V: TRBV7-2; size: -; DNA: TGTGCCAGCAGCTTTACCGGGACAGGGACTGAAGCTTTCTTT; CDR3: CASSFTGTGTEAFF
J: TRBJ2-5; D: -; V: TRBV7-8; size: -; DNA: TGTGCCAGCAGCTTAGGGGAGAGAGAGACCCAGTACTTC; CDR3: CASSLGERETQYF
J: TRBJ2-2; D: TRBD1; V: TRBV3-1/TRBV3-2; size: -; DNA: TGTGCCAGCAGCCAACCTGGACAGGGGGCGATGGGCACCGGGGAGCTGTTTTTT; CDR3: CASSQPGQGAMGTGELFF
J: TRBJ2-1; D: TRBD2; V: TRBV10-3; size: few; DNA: TGTGCCATCAGTGAAAGGGGAGGGGTGGGCAATGAGCAGTTCTTC; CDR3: CAISERGGVGNEQFF
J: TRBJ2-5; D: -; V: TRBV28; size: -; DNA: TGTGCCAGCAGTACAGGGCTCTTGGTCCAGTACTTC; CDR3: CASSTGLLVQYF
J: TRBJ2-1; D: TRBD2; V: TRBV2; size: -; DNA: TGTGCCAGCAGAGGAGCGGGGGGCCTTTACAATGAGCAGTTCTTC; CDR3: CASRGAGGLYNEQFF
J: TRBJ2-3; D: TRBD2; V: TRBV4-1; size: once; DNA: TGCGCCAGCAGCCAGACCGGGACTAGCGGGAGTGCAGATACGCAGTATTTT; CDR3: CASSQTGTSGSADTQYF
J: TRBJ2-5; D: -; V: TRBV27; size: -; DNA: TGTGCCAGCAGTTTTGCGGGGCTCCAAGAGACCCAGTACTTC; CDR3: CASSFAGLQETQYF
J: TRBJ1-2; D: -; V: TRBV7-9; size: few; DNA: TGTGCCAGCAGCTTAGATGGGAGCGCGGGAGGCTACACCTTC; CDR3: CASSLDGSAGGYTF
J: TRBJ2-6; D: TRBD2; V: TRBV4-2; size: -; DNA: TGTGCCAGCAGCCAACGCGGGAGGGTAGCGGGTCCTAGCTCTGGGGCCAACGTCCTGACTTTC; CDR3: CASSQRGRVAGPSSGANVLTF
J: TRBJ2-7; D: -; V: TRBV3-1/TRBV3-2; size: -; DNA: TGTGCCAGCAGCCATTACTACGAGCAGTACTTC; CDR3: CASSHYYEQYF
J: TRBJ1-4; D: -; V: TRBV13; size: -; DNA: TGTGCCAGCAGCTCGAAGACCGGGACAACCTACGAAAAACTGTTTTTT; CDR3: CASSSKTGTTYEKLFF
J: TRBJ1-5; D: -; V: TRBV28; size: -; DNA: TGTGCCAGCAGTTTAGCCGGAGGGGACAATCAGCCCCAGCATTTT; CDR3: CASSLAGGDNQPQHF